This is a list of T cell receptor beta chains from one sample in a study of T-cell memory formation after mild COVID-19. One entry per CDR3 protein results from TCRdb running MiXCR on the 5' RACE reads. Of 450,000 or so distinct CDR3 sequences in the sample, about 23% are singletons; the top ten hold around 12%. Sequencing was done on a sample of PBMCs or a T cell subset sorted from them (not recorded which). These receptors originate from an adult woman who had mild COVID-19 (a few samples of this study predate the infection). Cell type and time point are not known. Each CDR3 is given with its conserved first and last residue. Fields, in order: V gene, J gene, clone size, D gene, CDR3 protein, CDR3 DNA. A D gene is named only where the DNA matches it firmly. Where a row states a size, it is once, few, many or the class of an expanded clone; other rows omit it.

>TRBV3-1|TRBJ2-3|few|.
CASSQGIGGDTQYF
TGTGCCAGCAGCCAAGGAATCGGTGGGGATACGCAGTATTTT
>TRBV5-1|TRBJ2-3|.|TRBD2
CASSFGTSLTDTQYF
TGCGCCAGCAGCTTCGGGACTAGCCTCACAGATACGCAGTATTTT
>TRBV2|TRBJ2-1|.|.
CASSDGLEQFF
TGTGCCAGCAGTGACGGGCTGGAGCAGTTCTTC
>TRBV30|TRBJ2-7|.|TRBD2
CAWSLAGGFEQYF
TGTGCCTGGAGTTTGGCGGGAGGGTTCGAGCAGTACTTC
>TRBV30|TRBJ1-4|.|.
CAWSVLGFPTNEKLFF
TGTGCCTGGAGTGTACTCGGGTTTCCAACTAATGAAAAACTGTTTTTT
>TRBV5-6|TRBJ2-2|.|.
CASSLWGTVNTGELFF
TGTGCCAGCAGCTTGTGGGGGACGGTGAACACCGGGGAGCTGTTTTTT
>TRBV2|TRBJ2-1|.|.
CASTAGGAGLNEQFF
TGTGCCAGCACAGCTGGGGGGGCAGGTCTCAATGAGCAGTTCTTC
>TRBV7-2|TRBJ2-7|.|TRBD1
CASKRSGQGAGEQYF
TGTGCCAGTAAGAGATCGGGACAGGGGGCGGGCGAGCAGTACTTC
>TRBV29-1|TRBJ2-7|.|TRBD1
CSARKGQVFDHEQYF
TGCAGCGCCCGAAAGGGACAGGTTTTCGACCACGAGCAGTACTTC
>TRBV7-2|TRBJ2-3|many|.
CASSPPGRNTQYF
TGTGCCAGCAGCCCCCCCGGACGAAATACGCAGTATTTT
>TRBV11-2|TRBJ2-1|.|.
CASSLEGLAAYNEQFF
TGTGCCAGCAGCTTAGAGGGGCTAGCAGCCTACAATGAGCAGTTCTTC
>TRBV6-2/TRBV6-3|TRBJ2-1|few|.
CASSYSLNWYNEQFF
TGTGCCAGCAGTTACTCCCTGAACTGGTACAATGAGCAGTTCTTC
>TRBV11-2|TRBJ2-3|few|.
CASSLTAVGVTDTQYF
TGTGCCAGCAGCCTGACTGCGGTCGGGGTCACAGATACGCAGTATTTT
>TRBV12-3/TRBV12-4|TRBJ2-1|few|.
CASSFRGRSSYNEQFF
TGTGCCAGCAGTTTCCGCGGCCGCAGCTCCTACAATGAGCAGTTCTTC
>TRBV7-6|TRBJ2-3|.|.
CASSLGPAVSTDTQYF
TGTGCCAGCAGCTTAGGGCCGGCGGTCAGCACAGATACGCAGTATTTT
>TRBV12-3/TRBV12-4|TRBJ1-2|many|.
CASSFRGGYTF
TGTGCCAGCAGTTTTAGAGGTGGCTACACCTTC
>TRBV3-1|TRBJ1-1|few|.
CASSQDWPSGSEAFF
TGTGCCAGCAGCCAAGATTGGCCGTCCGGCTCTGAAGCTTTCTTT
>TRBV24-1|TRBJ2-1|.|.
CATSAFGQEQYNEQFF
TGTGCCACCAGTGCGTTCGGGCAGGAGCAGTACAATGAGCAGTTCTTC
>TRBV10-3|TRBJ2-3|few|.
CAISESVFDTQYF
TGTGCCATCAGTGAGTCGGTCTTTGATACGCAGTATTTT
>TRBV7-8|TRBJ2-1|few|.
CASSVSAGQVDEQFF
TGTGCCAGCAGCGTATCCGCGGGGCAGGTCGATGAGCAGTTCTTC
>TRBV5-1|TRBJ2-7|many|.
CASSLGYEQYF
TGTGCCAGCAGTTTAGGGTACGAGCAGTACTTC
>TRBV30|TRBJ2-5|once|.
CASMETGLVKTQYF
TGTGCCTCCATGGAAACAGGGTTGGTAAAGACCCAGTACTTC
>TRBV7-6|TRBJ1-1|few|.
CASSLGGPSFMNTEAFF
TGTGCCAGCAGCTTAGGGGGGCCCTCGTTCATGAACACTGAAGCTTTCTTT
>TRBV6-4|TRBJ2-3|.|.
CASSDGARSTDTQYF
TGTGCCAGCAGTGACGGAGCACGCAGCACAGATACGCAGTATTTT
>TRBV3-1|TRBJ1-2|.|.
CASSQGPGTYGYTF
TGTGCCAGCAGCCAAGGCCCAGGGACCTATGGCTACACCTTC
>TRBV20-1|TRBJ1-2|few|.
CSASSGADGYTF
TGCAGTGCGAGTTCGGGCGCGGATGGCTACACCTTC
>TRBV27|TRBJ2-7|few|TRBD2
CASSPGLADEQYF
TGTGCCAGCAGTCCAGGACTAGCTGACGAGCAGTACTTC
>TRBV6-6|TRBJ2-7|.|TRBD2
CASTSQRGNPNEQYF
TGTGCCAGCACCTCCCAGCGGGGGAACCCCAACGAGCAGTACTTC
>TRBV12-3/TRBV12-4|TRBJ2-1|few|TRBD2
CASSFAGGYNEQFF
TGTGCCAGCAGTTTTGCGGGAGGTTACAATGAGCAGTTCTTC
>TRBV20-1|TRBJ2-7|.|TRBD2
CSARTSGGAFYEQYF
TGCAGTGCTAGAACTAGCGGGGGGGCTTTCTACGAGCAGTACTTC
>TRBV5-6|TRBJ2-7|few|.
CASSSTSREQYF
TGTGCCAGCAGCTCAACCTCTAGGGAGCAGTACTTC
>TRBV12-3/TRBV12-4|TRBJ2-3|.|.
CASSLNGFRGSDTQYF
TGTGCCAGCAGTTTAAATGGGTTTCGGGGCTCAGATACGCAGTATTTT
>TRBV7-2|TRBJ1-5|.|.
CASSLAGTASNQPQHF
TGTGCCAGCAGCTTAGCGGGGACGGCGAGCAATCAGCCCCAGCATTTT